The 8 T cell receptor beta chains listed next were all sequenced from one sample in a study of T cell responses to AZD1222 COVID-19 vaccine. The data were produced by immunoSEQ multiplex PCR, yet TCRdb's version contains in-frame clones alone and is incomplete. Counted here are roughly 99,000 clones, under 95% occurring once; the ten biggest clones make up less than 25%. Here the sequenced sample was peripheral blood, taken on day 0 of AZD1222 vaccination. These receptors all stem from an adult in good health.

The chain combines TRBV3-1 (or the pseudogene TRBV3-2) with TRBJ2-2; D may be TRBD1 (6 bases). V gave up 4 bases and J gave up 5 bases, with 14 bases separating them. Germline loops: CDR1 LGHDT, CDR2 YNNKEL (reference sequence). The length of the CDR3 is 15 residues. Written as DNA, the CDR3 is TGTGCCAGCAGCCCCAGGGGAGCGAGTACCGGGGAGCTGTTTTTT. Translating it yields CASSPRGASTGELFF.

This clone was picked up one time. The chain recombines TRBV6-2 or TRBV6-3 with TRBJ1-4; D might be TRBD1 (5 bases). V was cut by 0 bases and J by 6 bases, with 14 bases left in between. Germline lookup yields CDR1 MNHEY and CDR2 SVGEGT. The CDR3 is made up of 16 amino acids. The CDR3: CASSYSDSGPHEKLFF. CDR3 sequence (DNA): TGTGCCAGCAGTTACTCAGACAGCGGGCCGCATGAAAAACTGTTTTTT.

V is TRBV11-2 and J is TRBJ2-2, with D uncertain. Germline V lookup: CDR1 SGHAT, CDR2 FQNNGV. V gave up 7 bases and J gave up 6 bases, with 12 bases separating them. There are 13 residues in the CDR3. CDR3 sequence: CASTHLVAGELFF. CDR3 DNA: TGTGCCAGCACCCACTTGGTAGCCGGGGAGCTGTTTTTT.

The chain combines TRBV6-6 with TRBJ1-6; D perhaps matches TRBD1 (5 bases). Between the trimmed V and J ends, which lost 0 bases and 7 bases, there was a span of 10 bases. This CDR3 region has 15 residues. Per the germline V gene, CDR1 is MNHNY and CDR2 is SVGAGI (reference sequence). The CDR3 coding sequence is TGTGCCAGCAGTTACTCTGGGGGTAGAAATTCACCCCTCCACTTT. Amino acid sequence: CASSYSGGRNSPLHF.

The chain carries TRBV18 and TRBJ2-7, with D hard to call. The germline gives CDR1 KGHSH, CDR2 LQKENI. The CDR3 covers 16 residues. V was cut by 0 bases and J by 1 base, with 13 bases left in between. The CDR3 reads CASSPPLSSGSYEQYF. CDR3 nucleotides: TGTGCCAGCTCACCACCGCTCAGCTCTGGGTCCTACGAGCAGTACTTC.

The V call is TRBV10-1, the J call TRBJ1-1, with D possibly TRBD1 on 5 matching bases. Looked up from germline, CDR1 is WNHNN and CDR2 is SYGVQD (reference sequence). CDR3 size: 15 residues. Trimming took off 8 bases at V and 1 base at J, with 17 bases between the two ends. The CDR3, as DNA: TGCGCCAGCCCATTGGGGGGGGTTTCGAACACTGAAGCTTTCTTT. Protein sequence: CASPLGGVSNTEAFF.

The V gene is TRBV7-9, the J gene TRBJ1-4; 7 bases are shared with TRBD1. Germline CDR1 and CDR2: SEHNR and FQNEAQ (reference sequence). V lost 6 bases to trimming and J lost 5 bases; unmatched junction nucleotides: 6. The CDR3 is made up of 14 amino acids. The chain's CDR3 is CASRSTTGNEKLFF. The CDR3 DNA is TGTGCCAGCAGGTCTACGACAGGGAATGAAAAACTGTTTTTT.

The count of this clone is one. The chain recombines TRBV30 with TRBJ2-7; TRBD2 is a possible D gene (6 bases). Germline CDR1 is GTSNPN and CDR2 is SVGIG (reference sequence). This CDR3 has 16 amino acids. V gave up 2 bases and J gave up 2 bases, with 19 bases separating them. The DNA of the CDR3 is TGTGCCTGGAGTCCTGTACGGGGCGGCGGGGCCTACGAGCAGTACTTC. Translation gives CAWSPVRGGGAYEQYF.